This passage covers 23 T cell receptor beta chains from one sample sequenced in a study of blood T cell repertoires in COVID-19. Measured with immunoSEQ multiplex PCR; TCRdb has only the in-frame clones, and not every one. The sample yields under 350,000 clones, around 90% seen once. Sequenced sample: peripheral blood. All receptors come from a man between 65 and 85 years old with acute or convalescent COVID-19.

The rearrangement joins TRBV5-1 to TRBJ2-2, with TRBD1 matching over 8 bases. This CDR3 has 16 residues. The germline V gene has CDR1 SGHRS and CDR2 YFSETQ. V lost 4 bases, J lost 7 bases, and 12 bases stayed unmatched. CDR3 loop: CASSLGQGALGGELFF. CDR3 DNA: TGCGCCAGCAGCCTGGGCCAGGGGGCGTTAGGCGGGGAGCTGTTTTTT.

This rearrangement joins TRBV30 to TRBJ2-3; 9 bases are a match to TRBD2. V lost 0 bases to trimming and J lost 5 bases; unmatched junction nucleotides: 6. The CDR3 spans 15 residues. The germline gives CDR1 GTSNPN, CDR2 SVGIG (reference sequence). This CDR3 reads CAWSVRGGAEDTQYF. CDR3 DNA sequence: TGTGCCTGGAGTGTACGCGGGGGGGCAGAAGATACGCAGTATTTT.

V is TRBV18 and J is TRBJ2-7, with a weak D call TRBD1 (6 bases). The V end lost 2 bases, the J end lost 1 base, and 9 bases lay between the germline ends. The CDR3 covers 14 residues. Germline assignment: CDR1 KGHSH and CDR2 LQKENI. The CDR3 bases are TGTGCCAGCTCACCAATCCAGGGGTCCTACGAGCAGTACTTC. The encoded protein is CASSPIQGSYEQYF.

The chain has TRBV28 and TRBJ1-5; TRBD1 aligns across 8 bases. Looked up from germline, CDR1 is MDHEN and CDR2 is SYDVKM. This CDR3 contains 15 residues. J was trimmed by 2 bases and V by 6 bases; bases with no gene match: 6. CDR3 sequence (DNA): TGTGCCAGCAGATTTCAGGGGGCCGGCAATCAGCCCCAGCATTTT. This sequence encodes CASRFQGAGNQPQHF.

The chain combines TRBV27 with TRBJ1-1; 8 positions match TRBD1. J lost 1 base, V lost 2 bases, and 0 bases had no gene match. The CDR3 has 14 amino acids. Germline V gives CDR1 MNHEY, CDR2 SMNVEV (reference sequence). The CDR3, as DNA: TGTGCCAGCAGTTTAGACAGGGGGAACACTGAAGCTTTCTTT. Its protein product is CASSLDRGNTEAFF.

V is TRBV6-2 or TRBV6-3 and J is TRBJ1-4; 7 nucleotides line up with TRBD1. This CDR3 spans 14 amino acids. Germline CDR1 MNHEY, CDR2 SVGEGT. The junction had 5 bases not matched to a gene; V was cut back by 6 bases and J by 4 bases. The CDR3 reads CASSDGTVNEKLFF. The CDR3 bases are TGTGCCAGCAGCGACGGGACAGTTAATGAAAAACTGTTTTTT.

The CDR3 loop reads CASSPRQGQETQYF. CDR3 in DNA: TGTGCCAGCTCTCCCCGACAGGGCCAAGAGACCCAGTACTTC. The chain links TRBV18 to TRBJ2-5; 7 nucleotides agree with TRBD1. The CDR3 spans 14 residues. Germline V gene sequence: CDR1 KGHSH, CDR2 LQKENI. V dropped 6 bases and J dropped 1; count of bases not matched to a gene: 5.

The chain joins TRBV5-8 to TRBJ2-3; 7 bases match TRBD2. Germline CDR1 SGHTS, CDR2 YDEGEE. This CDR3 has 16 amino acids. After removal of 4 bases from V and 2 bases from J, the junction contained 10 bases not matched to a gene. The CDR3 region is CASSPRGTFITDTQYF. The DNA of the CDR3 is TGTGCCAGCAGCCCGCGGGGGACCTTCATCACAGATACGCAGTATTTT. The whole variable domain, filled in from reference TRBV5-8 and TRBJ2-3, reads EAGVTQSPTHLIKTRGQQATLRCSPISGHTSVYWYQQALGLGLQFLLWYDEGEERNRGNFPPRFSGRQFPNYSSELNVNALELEDSALYLCASSPRGTFITDTQYFGPGTRLTVL.

CDR3 region: CASSQLRAGAETGELFF. For the CDR3, the DNA is TGTGCCAGCAGCCAACTCAGAGCGGGGGCCGAAACCGGGGAGCTGTTTTTT. J is TRBJ2-2 and V is TRBV4-2, with 8 bases matching TRBD2. Germline lookup yields CDR1 LGHNA and CDR2 YNFKEQ. J lost 5 bases, V lost 2 bases, and 10 bases had no gene match. This CDR3 comprises 17 residues.

The gene calls are TRBV28 and TRBJ2-1, with TRBD2 matching 9 bases. The germline V gene has CDR1 MDHEN and CDR2 SYDVKM. The CDR3 runs to 15 residues. V lost 2 bases and J lost 6; bases outside the gene matches: 5. This CDR3 is CASSLGGLAINEQFF. The CDR3, as DNA: TGTGCCAGCAGTTTAGGCGGACTAGCGATCAATGAGCAGTTCTTC.

V and J are TRBV6-5 and TRBJ2-7; possible D gene TRBD2, 5 bases. The V gene lost 0 bases and the J gene lost 3 bases, with 12 bases spanning the gap. Germline V gives CDR1 MNHEY, CDR2 SVGAGI. The CDR3 length is 15 residues. In DNA form, the CDR3 reads TGTGCCAGCAGTTACTCGAGTTCACGGGGCTACGAGCAGTACTTC. This translates into CASSYSSSRGYEQYF.

The chain couples TRBV7-8 to TRBJ1-6, with 8 bases identical to TRBD1. The CDR3 runs 15 residues. V was clipped by 1 base and J by 9 bases; unmatched bases: 5. Germline values: CDR1 SGHVS, CDR2 FQNEAQ. In nucleotides, the CDR3 is TGTGCCAGCAGCTTAGGCAGGGGGCCGGGTTCACCCCTCCACTTT. Encoded protein: CASSLGRGPGSPLHF.

The chain employs TRBV20-1 and TRBJ2-5, with TRBD2 identical over 8 bases. V shed 3 bases, J shed 2 bases, and the junction held 2 bases outside the gene matches. The CDR3 has 13 residues. The germline V gene has CDR1 DFQATT and CDR2 SNEGSKA (reference sequence). The CDR3, as DNA: TGCAGTGCTAGTCCTAGCGGGCAAGAGACCCAGTACTTC. It encodes CSASPSGQETQYF.

The chain carries TRBV5-4 and TRBJ1-4, with 10 positions matching TRBD1. Trimming at V came to 3 bases and at J to 3 bases, leaving 5 bases not matched to a gene. The CDR3 is made up of 16 amino acids. Germline V gene data show CDR1 as SGHNT and CDR2 as YYREEE (reference sequence). The CDR3 coding sequence is TGTGCCAGCAGCTGGACAGGGGGAGTACCTAATGAAAAACTGTTTTTT. Amino acid sequence: CASSWTGGVPNEKLFF.

This clone is a singleton in its sample. This chain connects TRBV24-1 to TRBJ2-1; 10 nucleotides agree with TRBD1. The V gene's germline CDR1 is KGHDR and CDR2 SFDVKD. The CDR3 sequence is 18 residues long. V was pared by 3 bases and J by 6 bases, with 13 bases of the junction left unmatched. CDR3: CATSDKRPTGGAVNEQFF. The DNA of the CDR3 is TGTGCCACCAGTGATAAACGCCCGACAGGGGGCGCGGTCAATGAGCAGTTCTTC.

This clone was observed once. This chain connects TRBV5-6 to TRBJ1-3; D gene ambiguous. CDR1 and CDR2 (germline): SGHDT, YYEEEE. V lost 3 bases and J 0 bases, leaving 13 bases between the germline ends. This CDR3 spans 16 amino acids. CDR3 region: CASSSMPGSSGNTIYF. CDR3 DNA sequence: TGTGCCAGCAGCTCCATGCCGGGGAGCTCTGGAAACACCATATATTTT.

This clone has only a few counts. This rearrangement joins TRBV27 to TRBJ1-5; no firm D call. From germline, CDR1 is MNHEY and CDR2 SMNVEV (reference sequence). The CDR3 loop spans 13 amino acids. V lost 7 bases and J lost 2, with 9 bases in between. In DNA, the CDR3 is TGTGCCAGCATTCGGGGAGGCAATCAGCCCCAGCATTTT. As protein: CASIRGGNQPQHF.

The chain combines TRBV14 with TRBJ2-1; 8 nucleotides agree with TRBD2. CDR3 length: 15 amino acids. Germline values: CDR1 SGHDN, CDR2 FVKESK. Unmatched junction bases numbered 4, after V lost 2 bases and J lost 4 bases. In DNA form, the CDR3 reads TGTGCCAGCAGCCAAACTAGCGGCTATTACAATGAGCAGTTCTTC. Encoded protein: CASSQTSGYYNEQFF. Full variable domain (outside the CDR3, taken from reference TRBV14 and TRBJ2-1): EAGVTQFPSHSVIEKGQTVTLRCDPISGHDNLYWYRRVMGKEIKFLLHFVKESKQDESGMPNNRFLAERTGGTYSTLKVQPAELEDSGVYFCASSQTSGYYNEQFFGPGTRLTVL.

The chain recombines TRBV29-1 with TRBJ2-5; tentatively, D is TRBD2 (10 bases). Between the trimmed V and J ends, which lost 6 bases and 4 bases, there was a span of 30 bases. Per germline, CDR1 SQVTM and CDR2 ANQGSEA. This CDR3 contains 18 residues. The CDR3 protein is CSVTGGTSARRGRETQYF. The DNA for the CDR3 is TGCAGCGTGACAGGGGGGACTAGCGCGAGAAGGGGGCGAGAGACCCAGTACTTC.

The chain joins TRBV12-5 to TRBJ2-3; 9 bases fit TRBD2. This CDR3 spans 16 amino acids. The germline V gene has CDR1 LGHNT and CDR2 FRNRAP. J lost 0 bases, V lost 3 bases, and 4 bases had no gene match. In DNA, the CDR3 is TGTGCTAGTGGTTTTTGGCGGGGGGGAAGCACAGATACGCAGTATTTT. It specifies CASGFWRGGSTDTQYF.

V and J are TRBV19 and TRBJ1-4; TRBD1 aligns across 9 bases. Germline-derived CDR1 and CDR2 are LNHDA and SQIVND (reference sequence). The CDR3 covers 14 residues. The trim removed 9 bases at V and 7 bases at J, leaving 9 bases unmatched. The CDR3 region is CASNFGDRAEKLFF. CDR3 coding DNA: TGTGCCAGCAATTTCGGGGACAGGGCTGAAAAACTGTTTTTT. Complete variable domain (other parts from reference TRBV19 and TRBJ1-4): DGGITQSPKYLFRKEGQNVTLSCEQNLNHDAMYWYRQDPGQGLRLIYYSQIVNDFQKGDIAEGYSVSREKKESFPLTVTSAQKNPTAFYLCASNFGDRAEKLFFGSGTQLSVL.

The V gene is TRBV6-1, the J gene TRBJ1-5; no clear D. Deletions cut 3 bases from V and 9 bases from J, with 12 bases between. This CDR3 is built from 13 residues. CDR1 MNHNS and CDR2 SASEGT come from the germline V gene. The chain's CDR3 is CASSDAGPRPQHF. In nucleotides, the CDR3 is TGTGCCAGCAGTGATGCGGGCCCGCGGCCCCAGCATTTT.

J is TRBJ2-1 and V is TRBV5-4; TRBD1 matches at 9 bases. V shed 5 bases and J 1 base; nucleotides not matched to a gene: 4. CDR3 length equals 15 residues. The germline CDR1 and CDR2 sequences are SGHNT and YYREEE (reference sequence). Here the CDR3 reads CASRSGTGSYNEQFF. The CDR3 nucleotides are TGTGCCAGCAGATCCGGGACAGGGTCCTACAATGAGCAGTTCTTC.